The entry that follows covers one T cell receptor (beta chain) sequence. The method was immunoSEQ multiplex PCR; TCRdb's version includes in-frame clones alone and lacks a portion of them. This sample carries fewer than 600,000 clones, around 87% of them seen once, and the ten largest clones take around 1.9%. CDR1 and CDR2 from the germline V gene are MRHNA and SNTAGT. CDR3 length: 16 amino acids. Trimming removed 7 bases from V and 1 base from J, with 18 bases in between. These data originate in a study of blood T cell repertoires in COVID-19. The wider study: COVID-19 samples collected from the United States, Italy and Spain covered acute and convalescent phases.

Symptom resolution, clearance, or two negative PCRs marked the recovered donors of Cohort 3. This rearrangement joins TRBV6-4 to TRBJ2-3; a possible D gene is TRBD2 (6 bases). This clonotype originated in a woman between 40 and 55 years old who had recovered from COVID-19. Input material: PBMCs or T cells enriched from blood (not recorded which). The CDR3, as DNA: TGTGCCAGCATTTCCATAGCGGCTATTTGCACAGATACGCAGTATTTT. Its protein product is CASISIAAICTDTQYF.